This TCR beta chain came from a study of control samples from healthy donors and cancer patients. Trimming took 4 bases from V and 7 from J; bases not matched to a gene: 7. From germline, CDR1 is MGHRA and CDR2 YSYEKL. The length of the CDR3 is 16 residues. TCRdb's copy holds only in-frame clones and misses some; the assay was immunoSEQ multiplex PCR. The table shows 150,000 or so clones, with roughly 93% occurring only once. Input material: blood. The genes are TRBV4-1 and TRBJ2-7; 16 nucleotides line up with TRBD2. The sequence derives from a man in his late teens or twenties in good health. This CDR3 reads CASSPGTSGRGREQYF. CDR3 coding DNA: TGCGCCAGCAGCCCGGGGACTAGCGGGAGGGGGAGGGAGCAGTACTTC.